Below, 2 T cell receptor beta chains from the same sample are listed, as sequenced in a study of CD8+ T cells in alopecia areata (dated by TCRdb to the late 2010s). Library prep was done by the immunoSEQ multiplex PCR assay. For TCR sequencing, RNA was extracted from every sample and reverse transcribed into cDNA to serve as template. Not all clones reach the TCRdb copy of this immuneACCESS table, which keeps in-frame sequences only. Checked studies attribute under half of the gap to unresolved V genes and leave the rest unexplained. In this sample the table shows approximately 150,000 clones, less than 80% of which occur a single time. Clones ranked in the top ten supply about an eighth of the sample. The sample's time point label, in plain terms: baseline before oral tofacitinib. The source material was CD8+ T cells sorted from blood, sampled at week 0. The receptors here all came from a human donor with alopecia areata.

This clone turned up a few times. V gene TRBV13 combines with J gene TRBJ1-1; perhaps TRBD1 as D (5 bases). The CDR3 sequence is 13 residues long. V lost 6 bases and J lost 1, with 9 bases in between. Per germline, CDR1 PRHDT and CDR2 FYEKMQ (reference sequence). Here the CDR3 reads CASRGRTNTEAFF. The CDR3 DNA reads TGTGCCAGCAGGGGACGGACGAACACTGAAGCTTTCTTT.

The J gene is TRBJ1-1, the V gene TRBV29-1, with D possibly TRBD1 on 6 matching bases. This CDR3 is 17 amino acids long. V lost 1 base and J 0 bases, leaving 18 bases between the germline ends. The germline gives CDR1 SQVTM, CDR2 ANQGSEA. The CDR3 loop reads CSVEGRGGPFMNTEAFF. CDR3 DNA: TGCAGCGTTGAAGGGAGGGGGGGGCCCTTCATGAACACTGAAGCTTTCTTT.